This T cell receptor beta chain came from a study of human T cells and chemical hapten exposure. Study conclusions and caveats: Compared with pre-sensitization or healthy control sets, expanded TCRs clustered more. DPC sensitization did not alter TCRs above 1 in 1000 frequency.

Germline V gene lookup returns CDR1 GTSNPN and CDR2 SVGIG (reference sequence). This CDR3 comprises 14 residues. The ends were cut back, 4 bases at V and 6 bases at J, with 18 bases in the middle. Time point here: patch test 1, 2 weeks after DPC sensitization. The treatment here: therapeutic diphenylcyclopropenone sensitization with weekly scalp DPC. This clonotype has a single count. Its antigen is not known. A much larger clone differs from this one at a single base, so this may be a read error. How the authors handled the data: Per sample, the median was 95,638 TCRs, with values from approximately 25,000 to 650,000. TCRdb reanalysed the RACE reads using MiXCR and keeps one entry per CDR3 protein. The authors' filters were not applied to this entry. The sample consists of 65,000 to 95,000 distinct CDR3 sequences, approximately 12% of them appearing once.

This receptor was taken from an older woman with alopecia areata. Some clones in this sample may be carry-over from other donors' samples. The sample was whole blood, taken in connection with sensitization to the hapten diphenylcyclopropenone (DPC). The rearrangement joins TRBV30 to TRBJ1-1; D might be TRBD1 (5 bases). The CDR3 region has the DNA TGTGCCTGGAATCGGGACGGCGTATGGGCTGAAGCTTTCTTT. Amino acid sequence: CAWNRDGVWAEAFF. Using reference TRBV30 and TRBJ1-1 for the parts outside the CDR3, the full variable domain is SQTIHQWPATLVQPVGSPLSLECTVEGTSNPNLYWYRQAAGRGLQLLFYSVGIGQISSEVPQNLSASRPQDRQFILSSKKLLLSDSGFYLCAWNRDGVWAEAFFGQGTRLTVV.